The rows below give T cell receptor beta chains drawn from one sample of a study of shared clonotypes between healthy human individuals. The method was immunoSEQ multiplex PCR; TCRdb's version includes in-frame clones alone and lacks a portion of them. Among about a million clones listed, about 80% were seen once. The sample was memory CD4+ T cells sorted from blood. These receptors were obtained from a man aged 18 to 30 in good health. Each CDR3 is given with its conserved first and last residue. D genes are given only for firm matches. Some rows have no size entry. The others give once, few or many, or a class for an expanded clone.

>TRBD1|NA|TRBJ1-2|TRBV19
TGTGCCAGTAGTAATAACAGGGGACGGTATGGCTACACCTTC
CASSNNRGRYGYTF
>NA|NA|TRBJ1-1|TRBV7-2
TGTGCCAGCAGCCCGGACCCGGGGGCCGGCACTGAAGCTTTCTTT
CASSPDPGAGTEAFF
>NA|NA|TRBJ1-1|TRBV10-2
TGCGCCAGCAGCTCCCTCGAGGTTGGAGCTTTCTTT
CASSSLEVGAFF
>NA|NA|TRBJ1-2|TRBV10-3
TGTGCCATCAGTAGGGGGTACAACTATGGCTACACCTTC
CAISRGYNYGYTF
>NA|NA|TRBJ2-7|TRBV5-1
TGCGCCAGCAGCCCGTCTGGCGGGGCAGCCTACGAGCAGTACTTC
CASSPSGGAAYEQYF
>NA|NA|TRBJ1-1|TRBV7-3
TGTGCCAGCAGCTCCAGGGGTCTGGCTGAAGCTTTCTTT
CASSSRGLAEAFF
>TRBD2|few|TRBJ2-2|TRBV29-1
TGCAGCTCTGTAGCGGGCGGGGTGCCGAACACCGGGGAGCTGTTTTTT
CSSVAGGVPNTGELFF
>TRBD1|NA|TRBJ1-1|TRBV6-5
TGTGCCAGCAGTAGGGGACAGGGGGCCGGGGGAGCTTTCTTT
CASSRGQGAGGAFF
>TRBD1|NA|TRBJ2-5|TRBV2
TGTGCCAGCAGTTATCACAGGGGATTGGAGACCCAGTACTTC
CASSYHRGLETQYF
>NA|NA|TRBJ1-4|TRBV19
TGTGCCAGTAGTATAAAGGAATCTCTGGTTGGCGAAAAACTGTTTTTT
CASSIKESLVGEKLFF
>NA|few|TRBJ2-5|TRBV5-4
TGTGCCAGCAGCGTCCAAGAGACCCAGTACTTC
CASSVQETQYF
>NA|NA|TRBJ1-6|TRBV30
TGTGCCTGGAGGGGGAATTCGTCACCCCTCCACTTT
CAWRGNSSPLHF
>NA|NA|TRBJ1-6|TRBV4-2
TGTGCCAGCAGCCAAGAGCCCGGGGACCCAAATTCACCCCTCCACTTT
CASSQEPGDPNSPLHF
>NA|NA|TRBJ2-3|TRBV10-2
TGCGCCAGCAGTGAGCCCTCGTACACAGATACGCAGTATTTT
CASSEPSYTDTQYF
>TRBD1|NA|TRBJ2-1|TRBV18
TGTGCCAGCTCTCCCGGGACAGGGGCTTCGAATGAGCAGTTCTTC
CASSPGTGASNEQFF
>NA|NA|TRBJ2-3|TRBV5-1
TGCGCCAGCAGCTTGGCCATCACAGATACGCAGTATTTT
CASSLAITDTQYF
>TRBD1|NA|TRBJ1-5|TRBV6-1
TGTGCCAGCAGGTTAGACAGGGTTGGCAATCAGCCCCAGCATTTT
CASRLDRVGNQPQHF
>NA|few|TRBJ1-2|TRBV30
TGTGCCTGGAGTGTACGAAGTGGCTACACCTTC
CAWSVRSGYTF
>TRBD2|many|TRBJ2-2|TRBV30
TGTGCCTGGAACGAACTAGCGTACACCGGGGAGCTGTTTTTT
CAWNELAYTGELFF
>TRBD1|NA|TRBJ2-1|TRBV18
TGTGCCAGCTCAACACAGGGGGGTTTTATGGTGCAGTTCTTC
CASSTQGGFMVQFF
>NA|NA|TRBJ2-1|TRBV9
TGTGCCAGCAGCGTAGGAACGGGACCCGGAAATGAGCAGTTCTTC
CASSVGTGPGNEQFF
>NA|NA|TRBJ1-2|TRBV29-1
TGCAGCGTGTTGAGGGAGGATGGCTACACCTTC
CSVLREDGYTF
>TRBD1|NA|TRBJ1-4|TRBV30
TGTGCCTGGAGTGTAGGAGGGACAGGTGAAAAACTGTTTTTT
CAWSVGGTGEKLFF
>TRBD1|NA|TRBJ1-4|TRBV7-6
TGTGCCAGCAGCTTACGCGGACAGGGTGAAAAACTGTTTTTT
CASSLRGQGEKLFF
>NA|NA|TRBJ2-3|TRBV29-1
TGCAGCGCTCGGAGAGATACGCAGTATTTT
CSARRDTQYF
>TRBD2|NA|TRBJ2-3|TRBV6-6
TGTGCCAGCACCCAAGCGGGGGGGTCCACAGATACGCAGTATTTT
CASTQAGGSTDTQYF
>NA|NA|TRBJ2-1|TRBV5-1
TGCGCCACCATAATAGACGGTGAGCAGTTCTTC
CATIIDGEQFF
>TRBD2|NA|TRBJ2-1|TRBV7-2
TGTGCCAGCAGCTCCGGGACTAGCGGGGGCTACAATGAGCAGTTCTTC
CASSSGTSGGYNEQFF
>NA|NA|TRBJ1-6|TRBV5-4
TGTGCCAGCAGCAGTGCTCTGGGTGGTTTTAATTCACCCCTCCACTTT
CASSSALGGFNSPLHF
>NA|few|TRBJ1-1|TRBV6-6
TGTGCCAGCAGGACCGAAGCTTTCTTT
CASRTEAFF
>NA|NA|TRBJ1-3|TRBV6-6
TGTGCCAGCAGGGTATCTGGGGGGCAAACTGGAAACACCATATATTTT
CASRVSGGQTGNTIYF
>NA|NA|TRBJ2-7|TRBV5-1
TGCGCCAGCAGCTTCGTCCTAGGACCTGCCTACGAGCAGTACTTC
CASSFVLGPAYEQYF
>TRBD2|few|TRBJ2-1|TRBV7-2
TGTGCCAGCAGCTTAGTCCTTGGGCGGGGGGGCCACAATGAGCAGTTCTTC
CASSLVLGRGGHNEQFF
>NA|NA|TRBJ2-2|TRBV7-8
TGTGCCAGCAGACCCGAAGCCTGGGGGAACACCGGGGAGCTGTTTTTT
CASRPEAWGNTGELFF
>NA|few|TRBJ2-5|TRBV5-5
TGTGCCAGCAGCTTGACCGCAAGCCAAGAGACCCAGTACTTC
CASSLTASQETQYF
>NA|NA|TRBJ1-2|TRBV30
TGTGCCTGGGTCGCAAGGGGTGGCTACACCTTC
CAWVARGGYTF
>NA|NA|TRBJ1-6|TRBV5-1
TGCGCCAGCAGCTTTCAGGGTGGGGATAATTCACCCCTCCACTTT
CASSFQGGDNSPLHF
>TRBD1|NA|TRBJ1-1|TRBV2
TGTGCCAGCAGAAGGGACAGGGCCACTGAAGCTTTCTTT
CASRRDRATEAFF
>NA|NA|TRBJ1-2|TRBV25-1
TGTGCCAGCAGTGACGGGCCCGCCGCAACCAACTATGGCTACACCTTC
CASSDGPAATNYGYTF
>NA|once|TRBJ2-2|TRBV4-2
TGTGCCAGCAGCGAATCAATGGTGGTAGCACCCGGGGAGCTGTTTTTT
CASSESMVVAPGELFF
>NA|NA|TRBJ2-3|TRBV7-9
TGTGCCAGCAGCTTAGGATCGGGAATTACCACAGATACGCAGTATTTT
CASSLGSGITTDTQYF
>NA|NA|TRBJ2-2|TRBV11-3
TGTGCCAGCAGCTTGGATCTCGGGGAGCTGTTTTTT
CASSLDLGELFF
>TRBD2|NA|TRBJ2-2|TRBV6-5
TGTGCCAGCAGATCCGGGGGGGGAGGGGCCGGGGAGCTGTTTTTT
CASRSGGGGAGELFF
>TRBD2|NA|TRBJ2-5|TRBV5-1
TGCGCCAGCAGCTTGGTCGGGGGGGCTGATGTGACCCAGTACTTC
CASSLVGGADVTQYF
>NA|NA|TRBJ2-5|TRBV6-1
TGTGCCAGCAGTGAAGACCGGGGTCGTTGGGAGACCCAGTACTTC
CASSEDRGRWETQYF
>NA|NA|TRBJ1-6|TRBV27
TGTGCCAGCAGTTCTCGCGAATCATACAGGGTGGGAAATTCACCCCTCCACTTT
CASSSRESYRVGNSPLHF
>NA|few|TRBJ1-3|TRBV19
TGTGCCAGTAGCGTTGTGGGAAACACCATATATTTT
CASSVVGNTIYF
>NA|once|TRBJ1-1|TRBV28
TGTGCCAGCAGTTCCCTTGCGGGGGGTGACACTGAAGCTTTCTTT
CASSSLAGGDTEAFF
>TRBD1|once|TRBJ1-2|TRBV28
TGTGCCAGCAGTTTTTCGGGGTGGGACAGGGTCGATGGCTACACCTTC
CASSFSGWDRVDGYTF
>NA|NA|TRBJ1-5|TRBV21-1
TGCGCCTCCCGGGCTAAGGGATCTAATAGCAATCAGCCCCAGCATTTT
CASRAKGSNSNQPQHF
>NA|NA|TRBJ1-5|TRBV6-1
TGTGCCAGCAGTGAAGGGGTGGGATTCAATCAGCCCCAGCATTTT
CASSEGVGFNQPQHF
>TRBD1|NA|TRBJ2-7|TRBV6-1
TGTGCCAGCATTAAAACAGGGGGTCCCTACGAGCAGTACTTC
CASIKTGGPYEQYF
>NA|few|TRBJ1-4|TRBV23-1
TGCGCCAGCAGTCAAGAGGGGACCTCTTTT
CASSQEGTSF
>NA|NA|TRBJ1-2|TRBV2
TGTGCCAGCAGTGAGGGCTGGGGCCATGGCTACACCTTC
CASSEGWGHGYTF
>TRBD2|NA|TRBJ2-4|TRBV5-8
TGTGCCAGCAGCTCGGGACTAGCGGGGCCCAAAAACATTCAGTACTTC
CASSSGLAGPKNIQYF
>NA|few|TRBJ2-2|TRBV29-1
TGCAGCGTTGAATTGCGGCTCACCGGGGAGCTGTTTTTT
CSVELRLTGELFF